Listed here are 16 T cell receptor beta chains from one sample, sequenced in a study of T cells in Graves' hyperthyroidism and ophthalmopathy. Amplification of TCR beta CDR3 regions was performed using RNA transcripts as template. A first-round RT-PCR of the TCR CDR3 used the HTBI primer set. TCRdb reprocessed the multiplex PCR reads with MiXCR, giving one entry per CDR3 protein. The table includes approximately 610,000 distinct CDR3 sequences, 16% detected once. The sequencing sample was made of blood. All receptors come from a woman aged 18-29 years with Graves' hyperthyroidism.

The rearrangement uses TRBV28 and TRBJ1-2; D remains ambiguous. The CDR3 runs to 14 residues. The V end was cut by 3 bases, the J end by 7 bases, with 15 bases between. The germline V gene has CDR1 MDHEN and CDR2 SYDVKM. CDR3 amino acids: CASSFVGQLPGYTF. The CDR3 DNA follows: TGTGCCAGCAGTTTCGTCGGGCAGTTGCCTGGCTACACCTTC.

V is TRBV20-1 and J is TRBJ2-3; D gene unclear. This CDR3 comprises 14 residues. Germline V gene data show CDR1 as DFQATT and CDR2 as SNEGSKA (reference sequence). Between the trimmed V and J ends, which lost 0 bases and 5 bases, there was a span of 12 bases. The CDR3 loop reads CSARDPGKEDTQYF. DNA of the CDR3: TGCAGTGCTAGAGATCCTGGGAAAGAAGATACGCAGTATTTT.

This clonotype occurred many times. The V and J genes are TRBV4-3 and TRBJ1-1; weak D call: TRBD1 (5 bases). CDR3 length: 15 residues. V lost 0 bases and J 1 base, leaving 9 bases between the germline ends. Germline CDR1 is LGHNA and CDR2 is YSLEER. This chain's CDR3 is CASSQDWGGNTEAFF. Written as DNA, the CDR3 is TGCGCCAGCAGCCAAGATTGGGGGGGGAACACTGAAGCTTTCTTT.

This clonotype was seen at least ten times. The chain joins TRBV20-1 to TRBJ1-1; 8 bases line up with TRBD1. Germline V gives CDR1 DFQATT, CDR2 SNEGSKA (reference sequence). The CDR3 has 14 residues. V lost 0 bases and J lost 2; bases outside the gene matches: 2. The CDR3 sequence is CSARDGQGNTEAFF. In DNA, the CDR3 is TGCAGTGCTAGAGATGGACAGGGAAACACTGAAGCTTTCTTT.

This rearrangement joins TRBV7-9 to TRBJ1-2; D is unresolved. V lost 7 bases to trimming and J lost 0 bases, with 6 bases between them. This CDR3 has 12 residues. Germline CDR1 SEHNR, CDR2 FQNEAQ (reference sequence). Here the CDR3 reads CASKKANYGYTF. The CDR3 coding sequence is TGTGCCAGCAAAAAGGCTAACTATGGCTACACCTTC.

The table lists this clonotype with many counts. CDR3 nucleotides: TGTGCCAGCAGCCGCTCCGACAGGTTCCCAGCTAACTATGGCTACACCTTC. Translating it yields CASSRSDRFPANYGYTF. V and J are TRBV7-9 and TRBJ1-2; D is possibly TRBD1 (6 bases). V lost 5 bases to trimming and J lost 0 bases, with 19 bases between them. The CDR3 extends over 17 amino acids. Germline-derived CDR1 and CDR2 are SEHNR and FQNEAQ (reference sequence).

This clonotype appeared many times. The CDR3 loop is CASSPGRLLNNEQFF. The CDR3 DNA reads as TGTGCCAGCAGTCCAGGGCGGTTACTCAACAATGAGCAGTTCTTC. The chain uses TRBV27 and TRBJ2-1; weak D call: TRBD1 (5 bases). This CDR3 is 15 amino acids long. Germline V CDR1 and CDR2: MNHEY, SMNVEV (reference sequence). Trimming stripped 5 bases from V and 5 bases from J, with 16 bases between.

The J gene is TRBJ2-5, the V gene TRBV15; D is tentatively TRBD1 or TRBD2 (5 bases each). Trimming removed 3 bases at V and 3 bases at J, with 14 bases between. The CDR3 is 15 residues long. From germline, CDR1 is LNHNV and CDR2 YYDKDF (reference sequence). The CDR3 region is CATSSWGTAEETQYF. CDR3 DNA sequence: TGTGCCACCAGCAGTTGGGGGACGGCCGAAGAGACCCAGTACTTC.

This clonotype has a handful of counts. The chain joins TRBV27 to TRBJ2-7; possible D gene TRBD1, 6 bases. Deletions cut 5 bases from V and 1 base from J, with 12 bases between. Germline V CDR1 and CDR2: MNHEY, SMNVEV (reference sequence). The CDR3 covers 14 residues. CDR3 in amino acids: CASSGGRESYEQYF. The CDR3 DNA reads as TGTGCCAGCAGTGGGGGCAGGGAGTCCTACGAGCAGTACTTC.

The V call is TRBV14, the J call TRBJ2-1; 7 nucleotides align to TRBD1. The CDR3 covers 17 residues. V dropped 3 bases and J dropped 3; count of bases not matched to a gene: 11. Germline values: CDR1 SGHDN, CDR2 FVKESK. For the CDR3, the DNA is TGTGCCAGCAGCCAGCTAAATAGGGGACAGAACTACAATGAGCAGTTCTTC. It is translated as CASSQLNRGQNYNEQFF.

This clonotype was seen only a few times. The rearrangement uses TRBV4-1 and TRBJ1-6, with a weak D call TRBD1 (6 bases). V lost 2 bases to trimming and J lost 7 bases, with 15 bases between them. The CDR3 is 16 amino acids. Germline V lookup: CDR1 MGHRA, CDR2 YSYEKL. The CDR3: CASSQMLPGTNSPLHF. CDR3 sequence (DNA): TGCGCCAGCAGCCAAATGTTGCCAGGGACAAATTCACCCCTCCACTTT.

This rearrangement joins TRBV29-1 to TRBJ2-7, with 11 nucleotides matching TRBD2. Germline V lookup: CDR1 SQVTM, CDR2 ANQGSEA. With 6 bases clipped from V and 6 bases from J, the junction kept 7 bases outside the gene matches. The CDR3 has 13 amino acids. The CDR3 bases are TGCAGCGTCGCACTAGCGGGAGCCGGCGAGCAGTACTTC. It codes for CSVALAGAGEQYF.

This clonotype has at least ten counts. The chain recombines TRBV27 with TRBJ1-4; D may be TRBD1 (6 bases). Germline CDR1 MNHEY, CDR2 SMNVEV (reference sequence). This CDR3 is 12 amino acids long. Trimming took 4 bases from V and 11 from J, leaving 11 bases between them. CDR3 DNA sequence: TGTGCCAGCAGTTCCTACAGGGACAAACTGTTTTTT. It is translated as CASSSYRDKLFF.

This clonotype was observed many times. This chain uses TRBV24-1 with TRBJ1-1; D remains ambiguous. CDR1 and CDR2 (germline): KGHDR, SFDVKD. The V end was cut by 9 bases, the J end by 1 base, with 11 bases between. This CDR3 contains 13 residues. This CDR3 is CATSRGGNTEAFF. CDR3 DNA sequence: TGTGCCACCTCTCGTGGAGGGAACACTGAAGCTTTCTTT.

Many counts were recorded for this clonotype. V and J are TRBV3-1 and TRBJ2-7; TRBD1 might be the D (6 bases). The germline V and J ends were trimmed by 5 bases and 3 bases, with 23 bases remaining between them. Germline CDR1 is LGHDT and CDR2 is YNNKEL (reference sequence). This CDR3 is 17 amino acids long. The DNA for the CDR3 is TGTGCCAGCAGCGCGACGGGCAGGGGCCGCGGAGACTACGAGCAGTACTTC. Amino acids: CASSATGRGRGDYEQYF.

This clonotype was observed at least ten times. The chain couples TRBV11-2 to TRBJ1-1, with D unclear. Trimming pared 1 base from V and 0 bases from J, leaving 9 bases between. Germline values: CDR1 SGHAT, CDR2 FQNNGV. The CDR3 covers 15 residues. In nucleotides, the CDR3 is TGTGCCAGCAGCTTAGTGTGGGCTGTGAACACTGAAGCTTTCTTT. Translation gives CASSLVWAVNTEAFF.